This entry lists 17 T cell receptor beta chains sequenced from one sample in a study of T cell changes during pregnancy in multiple sclerosis. Assay: immunoSEQ multiplex PCR; the TCRdb copy retains only in-frame clones and omits some. The profile shows around 130,000 clones, about 96% of them singletons. The source material was peripheral blood, sampled after pregnancy. The receptors derive from a female donor with multiple sclerosis, enrolled in a pregnancy study.

V and J are TRBV6-5 and TRBJ1-1; tentative D call: TRBD1 (5 bases). This CDR3 spans 15 amino acids. Germline V CDR1 and CDR2: MNHEY, SVGAGI. Trimming took off 0 bases at V and 2 bases at J, with 10 bases between the two ends. CDR3 region: CASSYSGARNTEAFF. DNA for the CDR3: TGTGCCAGCAGTTACTCAGGGGCTCGAAACACTGAAGCTTTCTTT.

The chain has TRBV7-8 and TRBJ2-2; D unclear. The length of the CDR3 is 12 residues. Between the trimmed V and J ends, which lost 5 bases and 4 bases, there was a span of 5 bases. Germline V gives CDR1 SGHVS, CDR2 FQNEAQ. The CDR3 reads CASSIFTGELFF. In DNA, the CDR3 is TGTGCCAGCAGCATCTTCACCGGGGAGCTGTTTTTT.

CDR3 sequence: CAWSVGLAEGDTQYF. In DNA, the CDR3 is TGTGCCTGGAGTGTGGGACTAGCGGAAGGAGATACGCAGTATTTT. V is TRBV30 and J is TRBJ2-3; 11 positions agree with TRBD2. Per the germline V gene, CDR1 is GTSNPN and CDR2 is SVGIG (reference sequence). There are 15 residues in the CDR3. V trimming: 0 bases; J trimming: 5 bases; junction bases outside the gene matches: 4.

This clone was picked up one time. V and J are TRBV12-5 and TRBJ2-1; TRBD1 aligns across 8 bases. CDR1 is LGHNT and CDR2 is FRNRAP in the germline V gene. The CDR3 has 15 residues. Losses at the gene ends were 1 base for V and 7 bases for J; bases not matched to a gene: 6. DNA of the CDR3: TGTGCTAGTGGTTTGGGCGCAGGGGGCTTTAATGAGCAGTTCTTC. Protein: CASGLGAGGFNEQFF.

This rearrangement joins TRBV28 to TRBJ2-1; 8 nucleotides line up with TRBD2. This CDR3 comprises 18 residues. Germline loops: CDR1 MDHEN, CDR2 SYDVKM. J gave up 0 bases and V 3 bases, and 10 bases lay outside the gene matches. This CDR3 reads CASSFPGGGGSSYNEQFF. CDR3 sequence (DNA): TGTGCCAGCAGTTTCCCGGGGGGGGGCGGGAGCTCCTACAATGAGCAGTTCTTC.

The chain links TRBV6-5 to TRBJ1-5, with D uncertain. V lost 5 bases, J lost 4 bases, and 12 bases lay in between. Germline-derived CDR1 and CDR2 are MNHEY and SVGAGI. This CDR3 is built from 14 residues. The CDR3 loop is CASSRGLVNQPQHF. The CDR3, as DNA: TGTGCCAGCAGTCGCGGGCTCGTAAATCAGCCCCAGCATTTT.

The chain is built from TRBV5-1 and TRBJ2-7; TRBD2 aligns across 7 bases. The CDR3 runs 15 residues. V dropped 0 bases and J dropped 3; count of bases not matched to a gene: 6. CDR1 is SGHRS and CDR2 is YFSETQ in the germline V gene. CDR3 coding DNA: TGCGCCAGCAGCTTGGTGCCAGCGGGACTCTACGAGCAGTACTTC. It encodes CASSLVPAGLYEQYF.

This clone has just one count. The chain links TRBV6-6 to TRBJ2-1; no clear D. The length of the CDR3 is 10 residues. Trimming removed 5 bases from V and 12 bases from J, with 8 bases in between. Germline lookup yields CDR1 MNHNY and CDR2 SVGAGI (reference sequence). Here the CDR3 DNA reads TGTGCCAGCAGTCAAATCAGGCAGTTCTTC. As protein: CASSQIRQFF.

The chain couples TRBV6-5 to TRBJ2-1, with D maybe TRBD2 (5 bases). V lost 7 bases and J 6 bases, leaving 10 bases between the germline ends. This CDR3 contains 12 residues. CDR1 MNHEY and CDR2 SVGAGI come from the germline V gene. CDR3 region: CASIGVGNEQFF. The CDR3 region has the DNA TGTGCCAGCATCGGGGTGGGCAATGAGCAGTTCTTC.

This sequence joins TRBV28 and TRBJ2-7; 7 bases align to TRBD1. The CDR3 extends over 15 amino acids. The junction had 11 bases not matched to a gene; V was cut back by 6 bases and J by 3 bases. Germline V gene data show CDR1 as MDHEN and CDR2 as SYDVKM. DNA for the CDR3: TGTGCCAGCAGCCGGTACAGGGGAGTCGACTACGAGCAGTACTTC. This sequence encodes CASSRYRGVDYEQYF.

The chain recombines TRBV2 with TRBJ2-7; TRBD2 matches at 9 bases. The ends lost 6 bases at V and 6 bases at J; junction bases unmatched: 9. CDR1 and CDR2 (germline): SNHLY, FYNNEI. The CDR3 is made up of 14 amino acids. In DNA, the CDR3 is TGTGCCAGCAGCTTCCTAGCGGGACACGGCGAGCAGTACTTC. Encoded protein: CASSFLAGHGEQYF. Full variable domain (missing parts from reference TRBV2 and TRBJ2-7): EPEVTQTPSHQVTQMGQEVILRCVPISNHLYFYWYRQILGQKVEFLVSFYNNEISEKSEIFDDQFSVERPDGSNFTLKIRSTKLEDSAMYFCASSFLAGHGEQYFGPGTRLTVT.

The CDR3 bases are TGTGCCAGCAGCGTAGGGACAGGGGCCTCCTACGAGCAGTACTTC. This encodes CASSVGTGASYEQYF. The V gene is TRBV9, the J gene TRBJ2-7, with 9 bases fitting TRBD1. The junction had 1 base not matched to a gene; V was cut back by 0 bases and J by 0 bases. The CDR3 has 15 amino acids. The germline CDR1 and CDR2 sequences are SGDLS and YYNGEE.

This chain connects TRBV10-3 to TRBJ2-1; 9 bases align to TRBD1. The CDR3 sequence is 16 residues long. V shed 0 bases, J shed 5 bases, and the junction held 5 bases outside the gene matches. Germline lookup yields CDR1 ENHRY and CDR2 SYGVKD. The CDR3, as DNA: TGTGCCATCAGTGAGTCATACAGGGGGCTTAACAATGAGCAGTTCTTC. Protein: CAISESYRGLNNEQFF.

The gene calls are TRBV6-5 and TRBJ2-6; a weak D match, TRBD2 (5 bases). Germline CDR1 is MNHEY and CDR2 is SVGAGI. The CDR3 contains 13 residues. CDR3 DNA: TGTGCGGCAAGGAGGTCTGGGGCCAACGTCCTGACTTTC. Protein sequence: CAARRSGANVLTF.

The rearrangement uses TRBV28 and TRBJ2-3; 11 nucleotides align to TRBD2. Per the germline V gene, CDR1 is MDHEN and CDR2 is SYDVKM. V lost 4 bases and J lost 0; bases outside the gene matches: 3. CDR3 size: 16 residues. The CDR3 nucleotides are TGTGCCAGCAGTTCTACTAGCGGGAGAAGCACAGATACGCAGTATTTT. This sequence encodes CASSSTSGRSTDTQYF.

The V and J genes are TRBV28 and TRBJ2-1; a possible D gene is TRBD2 (7 bases). V lost 3 bases and J 5 bases, leaving 14 bases between the germline ends. Germline V gene sequence: CDR1 MDHEN, CDR2 SYDVKM. The length of the CDR3 is 15 residues. CDR3 coding DNA: TGTGCCAGCAGTTTGGGGGGGGCGCCGAACAATGAGCAGTTCTTC. Translation gives CASSLGGAPNNEQFF.

The chain couples TRBV2 to TRBJ1-3, with D possibly being TRBD1 (5 bases). The CDR3 length is 15 residues. Germline V gene lookup returns CDR1 SNHLY and CDR2 FYNNEI. V lost 2 bases, J lost 0 bases, and 8 bases lay in between. The DNA for the CDR3 is TGTGCCAGCAGTGAAACAGGAATCTCTGGAAACACCATATATTTT. This sequence encodes CASSETGISGNTIYF.